This section outlines one TCR beta chain sequence together with its context. Its antigen is not known. This sample is part of a study of T cell responses to AZD1222 COVID-19 vaccine. The method was immunoSEQ multiplex PCR; TCRdb's version includes in-frame clones alone and lacks a portion of them. The sample has about 78,000 clones; nearly 90% are singletons. The CDR3 extends over 16 amino acids. From germline, CDR1 is SGHDN and CDR2 FVKESK. The V and J ends lost 4 bases and 3 bases respectively, with 18 bases between them. Regarding the study as a whole: It was only after the peak T cell response that any repertoires were sampled. Baseline testing showed seropositivity in only five or six AZD1222 recipients. Spike was spanned by vaccine-associated CD4 TCRs, which were dominant at 160-218 and 743-854. Females made up more of the donors, who were largely white British, and clonal diversity may have come out too low.

This clonotype originated in an adult in good health. The genes are TRBV14 and TRBJ1-2; TRBD1 might be the D (6 bases). The specimen comprised peripheral blood, sampled on day 0 of MenACWY control vaccination. DNA of the CDR3: TGTGCCAGCAGCCCCCCCGCAGGGGCCCTCTACTATGGCTACACCTTC. Translated: CASSPPAGALYYGYTF. The variable domain in full, completed from reference TRBV14 and TRBJ1-2, reads EAGVTQFPSHSVIEKGQTVTLRCDPISGHDNLYWYRRVMGKEIKFLLHFVKESKQDESGMPNNRFLAERTGGTYSTLKVQPAELEDSGVYFCASSPPAGALYYGYTFGSGTRLTVV.